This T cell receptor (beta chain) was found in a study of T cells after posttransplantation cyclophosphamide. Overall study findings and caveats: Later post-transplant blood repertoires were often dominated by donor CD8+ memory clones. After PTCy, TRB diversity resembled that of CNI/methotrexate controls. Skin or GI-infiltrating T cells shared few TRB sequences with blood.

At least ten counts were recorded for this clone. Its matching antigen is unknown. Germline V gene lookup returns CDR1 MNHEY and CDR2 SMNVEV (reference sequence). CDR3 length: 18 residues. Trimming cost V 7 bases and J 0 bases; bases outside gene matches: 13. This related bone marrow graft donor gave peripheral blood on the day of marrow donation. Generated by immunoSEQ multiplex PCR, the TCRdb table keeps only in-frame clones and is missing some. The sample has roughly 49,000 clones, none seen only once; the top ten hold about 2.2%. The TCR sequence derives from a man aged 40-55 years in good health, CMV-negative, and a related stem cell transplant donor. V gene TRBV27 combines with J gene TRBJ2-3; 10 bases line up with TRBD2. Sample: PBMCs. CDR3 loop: CASTPLAGAWPSTDTQYF. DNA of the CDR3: TGTGCCAGCACTCCGCTAGCGGGAGCTTGGCCTAGCACAGATACGCAGTATTTT.